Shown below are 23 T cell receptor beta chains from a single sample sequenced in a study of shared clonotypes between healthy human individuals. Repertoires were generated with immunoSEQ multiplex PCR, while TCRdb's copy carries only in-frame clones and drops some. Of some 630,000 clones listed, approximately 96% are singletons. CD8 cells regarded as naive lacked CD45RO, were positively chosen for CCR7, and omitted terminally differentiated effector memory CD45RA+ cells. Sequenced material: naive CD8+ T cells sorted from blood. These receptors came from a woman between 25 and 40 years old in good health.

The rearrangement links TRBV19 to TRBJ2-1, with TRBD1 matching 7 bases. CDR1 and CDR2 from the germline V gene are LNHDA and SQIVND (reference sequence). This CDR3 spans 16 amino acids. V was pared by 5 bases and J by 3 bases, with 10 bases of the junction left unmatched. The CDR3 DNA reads TGTGCCAGTAGTGCCCAGACAGGGAGAGGCTACAATGAGCAGTTCTTC. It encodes CASSAQTGRGYNEQFF.

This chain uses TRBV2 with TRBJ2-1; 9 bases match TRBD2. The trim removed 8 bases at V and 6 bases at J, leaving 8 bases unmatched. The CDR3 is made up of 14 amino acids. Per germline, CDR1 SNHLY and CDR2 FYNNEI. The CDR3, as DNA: TGTGCCAGCTTAGCGGGAGAGGGGCTCAATGAGCAGTTCTTC. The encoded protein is CASLAGEGLNEQFF.

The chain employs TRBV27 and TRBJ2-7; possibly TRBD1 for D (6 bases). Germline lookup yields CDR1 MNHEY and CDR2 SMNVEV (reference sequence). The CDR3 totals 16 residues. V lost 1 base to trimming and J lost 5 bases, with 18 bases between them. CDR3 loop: CASSLLGTGPGDEQYF. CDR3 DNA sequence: TGTGCCAGCAGTTTATTAGGCACAGGGCCGGGCGACGAGCAGTACTTC.

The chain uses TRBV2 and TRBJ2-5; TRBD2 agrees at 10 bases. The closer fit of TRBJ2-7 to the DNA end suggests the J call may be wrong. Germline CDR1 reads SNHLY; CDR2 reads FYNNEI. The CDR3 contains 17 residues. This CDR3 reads CASSTRGLAGEFHEQYF. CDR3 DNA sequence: TGTGCCAGCAGTACCAGAGGGCTAGCGGGAGAGTTCCACGAGCAGTACTTC.

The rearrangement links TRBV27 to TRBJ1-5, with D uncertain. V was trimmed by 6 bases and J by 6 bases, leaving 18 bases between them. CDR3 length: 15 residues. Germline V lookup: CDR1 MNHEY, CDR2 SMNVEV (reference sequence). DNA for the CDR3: TGTGCCAGCAGCCCCCGGCCTGCGCAAGGTCAGCCCCAGCATTTT. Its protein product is CASSPRPAQGQPQHF.

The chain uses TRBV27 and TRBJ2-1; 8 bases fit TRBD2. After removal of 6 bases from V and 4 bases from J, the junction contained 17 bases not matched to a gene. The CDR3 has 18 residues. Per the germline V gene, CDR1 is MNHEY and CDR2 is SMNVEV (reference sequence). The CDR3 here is CASSLEGSGGRFYNEQFF. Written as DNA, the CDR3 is TGTGCCAGCAGCCTCGAAGGCAGCGGGGGCCGTTTTTACAATGAGCAGTTCTTC.

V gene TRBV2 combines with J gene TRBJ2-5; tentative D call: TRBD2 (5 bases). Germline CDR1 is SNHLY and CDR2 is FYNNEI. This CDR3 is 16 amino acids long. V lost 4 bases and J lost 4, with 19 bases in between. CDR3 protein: CASSGLQSGLLETQYF. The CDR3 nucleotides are TGTGCCAGCAGTGGTTTGCAGTCCGGACTTTTAGAGACCCAGTACTTC.

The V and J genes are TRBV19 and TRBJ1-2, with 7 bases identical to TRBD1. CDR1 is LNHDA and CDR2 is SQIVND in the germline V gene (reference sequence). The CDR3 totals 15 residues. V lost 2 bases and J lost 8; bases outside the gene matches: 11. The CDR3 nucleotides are TGTGCCAGTAGTATATTGCAAGTCGGGGGACAGGGCTACACCTTC. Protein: CASSILQVGGQGYTF.

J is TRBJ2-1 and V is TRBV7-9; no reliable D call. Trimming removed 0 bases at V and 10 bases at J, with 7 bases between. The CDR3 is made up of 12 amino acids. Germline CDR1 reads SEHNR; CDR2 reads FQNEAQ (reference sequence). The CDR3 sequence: CASSLAEQEQFF. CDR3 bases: TGTGCCAGCAGCTTAGCGGAACAAGAGCAGTTCTTC.

The CDR3 region has the DNA TGTGCCAGCAGTTACGGGGGCAGGGGCAATGAGCAGTTCTTC. Translated, it gives CASSYGGRGNEQFF. The chain uses TRBV6-5 and TRBJ2-1, with D possibly matching TRBD1 (6 bases). This CDR3 spans 14 amino acids. Germline V gene lookup returns CDR1 MNHEY and CDR2 SVGAGI. V was trimmed by 2 bases and J by 6 bases, leaving 11 bases between them.

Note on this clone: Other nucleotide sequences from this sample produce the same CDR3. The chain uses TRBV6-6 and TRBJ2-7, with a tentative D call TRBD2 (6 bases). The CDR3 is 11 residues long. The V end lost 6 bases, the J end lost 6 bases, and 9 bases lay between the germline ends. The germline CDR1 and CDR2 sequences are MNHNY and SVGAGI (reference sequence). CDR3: CASSWGGEQYF. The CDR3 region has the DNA TGTGCCAGCAGCTGGGGAGGCGAGCAGTACTTC.

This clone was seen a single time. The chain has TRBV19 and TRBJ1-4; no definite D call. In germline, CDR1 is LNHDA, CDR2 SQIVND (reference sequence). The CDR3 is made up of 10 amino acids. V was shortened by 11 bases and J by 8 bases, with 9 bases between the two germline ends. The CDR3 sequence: CASKEEKLFF. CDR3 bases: TGTGCCTCAAAAGAAGAAAAACTGTTTTTT.

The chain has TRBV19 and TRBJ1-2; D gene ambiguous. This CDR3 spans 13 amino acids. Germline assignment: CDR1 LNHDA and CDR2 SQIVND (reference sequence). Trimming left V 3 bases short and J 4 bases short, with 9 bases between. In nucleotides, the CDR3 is TGTGCCAGTAGTATTTCTCCGGGCTATGGCTACACCTTC. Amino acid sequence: CASSISPGYGYTF.

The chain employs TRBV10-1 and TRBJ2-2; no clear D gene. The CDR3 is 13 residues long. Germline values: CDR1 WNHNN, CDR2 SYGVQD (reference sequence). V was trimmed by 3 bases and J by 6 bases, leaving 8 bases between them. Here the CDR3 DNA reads TGCGCCAGCAGTGACCCACCGCCCGGGGAGCTGTTTTTT. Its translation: CASSDPPPGELFF.

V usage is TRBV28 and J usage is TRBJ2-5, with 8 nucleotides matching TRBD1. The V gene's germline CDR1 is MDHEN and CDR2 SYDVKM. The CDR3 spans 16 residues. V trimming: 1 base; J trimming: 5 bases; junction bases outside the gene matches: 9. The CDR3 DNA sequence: TGTGCCAGCAGTTTATCGTTCCAGGGGGCCGATGAGACCCAGTACTTC. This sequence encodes CASSLSFQGADETQYF.

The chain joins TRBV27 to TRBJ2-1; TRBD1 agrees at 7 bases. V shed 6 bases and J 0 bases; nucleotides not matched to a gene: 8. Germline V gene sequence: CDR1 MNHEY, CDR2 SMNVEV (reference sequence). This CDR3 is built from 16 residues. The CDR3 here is CASSQLWDSSYNEQFF. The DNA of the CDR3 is TGTGCCAGCAGCCAATTGTGGGACAGCTCCTACAATGAGCAGTTCTTC.

This CDR3 reads CASSLSGAGETGELFF. The CDR3 coding sequence is TGTGCCAGCAGCTTGTCCGGCGCGGGAGAAACAGGGGAGCTGTTTTTT. The V call is TRBV5-5, the J call TRBJ2-2, with TRBD2 matching 7 bases. The CDR3 is 16 amino acids. Losses at the gene ends were 1 base for V and 8 bases for J; bases not matched to a gene: 11. Germline lookup yields CDR1 SGHKS and CDR2 YYEKEE (reference sequence). Filled out from reference TRBV5-5 and TRBJ2-2, the complete variable domain reads DAGVTQSPTHLIKTRGQQVTLRCSPISGHKSVSWYQQVLGQGPQFIFQYYEKEERGRGNFPDRFSARQFPNYSSELNVNALLLGDSALYLCASSLSGAGETGELFFGEGSRLTVL.

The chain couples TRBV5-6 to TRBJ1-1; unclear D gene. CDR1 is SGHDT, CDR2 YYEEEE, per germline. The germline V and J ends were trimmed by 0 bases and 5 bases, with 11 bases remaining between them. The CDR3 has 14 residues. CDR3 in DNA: TGTGCCAGCAGCTTGGCGGGCGATTTGACTGAAGCTTTCTTT. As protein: CASSLAGDLTEAFF.

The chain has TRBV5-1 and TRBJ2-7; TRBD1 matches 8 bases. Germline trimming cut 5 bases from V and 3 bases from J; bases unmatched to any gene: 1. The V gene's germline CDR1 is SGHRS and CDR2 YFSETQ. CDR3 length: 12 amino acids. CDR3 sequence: CASSTGGYEQYF. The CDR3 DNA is TGCGCCAGCAGTACAGGGGGCTACGAGCAGTACTTC.

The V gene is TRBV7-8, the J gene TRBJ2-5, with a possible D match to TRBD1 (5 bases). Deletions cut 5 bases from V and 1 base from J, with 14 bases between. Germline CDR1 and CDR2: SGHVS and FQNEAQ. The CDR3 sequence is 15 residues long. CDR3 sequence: CASSPGGRAQETQYF. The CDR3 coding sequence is TGTGCCAGCAGCCCCGGCGGCAGGGCCCAAGAGACCCAGTACTTC.

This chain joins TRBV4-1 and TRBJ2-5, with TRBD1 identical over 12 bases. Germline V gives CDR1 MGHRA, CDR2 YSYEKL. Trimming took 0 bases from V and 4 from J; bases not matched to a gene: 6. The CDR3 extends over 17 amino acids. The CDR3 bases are TGCGCCAGCAGCCAAGATGGGACAGGGGGCGAGGGAGAGACCCAGTACTTC. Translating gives CASSQDGTGGEGETQYF.

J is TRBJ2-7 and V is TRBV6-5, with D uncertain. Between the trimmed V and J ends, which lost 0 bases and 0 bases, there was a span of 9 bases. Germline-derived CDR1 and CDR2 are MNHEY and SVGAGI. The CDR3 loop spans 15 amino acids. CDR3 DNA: TGTGCCAGCAGTTACTCGATTGGCAGCTCCTACGAGCAGTACTTC. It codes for CASSYSIGSSYEQYF.

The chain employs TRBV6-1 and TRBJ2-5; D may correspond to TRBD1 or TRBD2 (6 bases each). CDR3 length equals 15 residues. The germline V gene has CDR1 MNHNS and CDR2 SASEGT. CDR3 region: CAGGEDSVFQETQYF. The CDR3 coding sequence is TGTGCGGGAGGAGAGGACAGTGTATTCCAAGAGACCCAGTACTTC.